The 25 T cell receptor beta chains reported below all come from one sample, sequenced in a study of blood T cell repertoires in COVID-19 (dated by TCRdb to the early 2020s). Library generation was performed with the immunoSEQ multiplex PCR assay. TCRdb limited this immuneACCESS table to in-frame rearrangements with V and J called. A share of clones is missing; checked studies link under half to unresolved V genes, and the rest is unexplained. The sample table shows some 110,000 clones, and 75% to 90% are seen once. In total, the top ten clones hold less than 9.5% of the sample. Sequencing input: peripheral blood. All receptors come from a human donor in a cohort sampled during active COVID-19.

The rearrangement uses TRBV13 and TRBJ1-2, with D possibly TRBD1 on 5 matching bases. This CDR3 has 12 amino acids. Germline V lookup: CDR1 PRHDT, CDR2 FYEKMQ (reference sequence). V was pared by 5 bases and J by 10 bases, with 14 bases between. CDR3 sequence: CASSPRDDAYTF. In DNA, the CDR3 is TGTGCCAGCAGCCCGCGGGACGATGCCTACACCTTC.

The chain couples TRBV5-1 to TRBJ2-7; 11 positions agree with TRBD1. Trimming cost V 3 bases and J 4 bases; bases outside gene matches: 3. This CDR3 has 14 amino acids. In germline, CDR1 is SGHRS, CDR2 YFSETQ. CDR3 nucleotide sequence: TGCGCCAGCAGCTACCGGGACAGGGGGTACGAGCAGTACTTC. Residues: CASSYRDRGYEQYF.

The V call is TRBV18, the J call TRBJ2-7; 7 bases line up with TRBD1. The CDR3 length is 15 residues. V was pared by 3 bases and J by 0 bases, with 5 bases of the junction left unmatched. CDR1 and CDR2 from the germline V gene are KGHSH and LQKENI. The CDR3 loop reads CASSPTGSSSYEQYF. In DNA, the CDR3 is TGTGCCAGCTCACCGACAGGGTCAAGCTCCTACGAGCAGTACTTC.

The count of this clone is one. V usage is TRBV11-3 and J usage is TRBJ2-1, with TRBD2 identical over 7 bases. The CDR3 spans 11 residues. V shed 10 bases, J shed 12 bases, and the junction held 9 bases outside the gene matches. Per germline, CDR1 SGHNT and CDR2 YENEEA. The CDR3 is CATSERGGQFF. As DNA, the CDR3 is TGTGCCACCTCCGAGCGGGGTGGGCAGTTCTTC. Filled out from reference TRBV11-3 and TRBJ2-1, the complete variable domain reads EAGVVQSPRYKIIEKKQPVAFWCNPISGHNTLYWYLQNLGQGPELLIRYENEEAVDDSQLPKDRFSAERLKGVDSTLKIQPAELGDSAVYLCATSERGGQFFGPGTRLTVL.

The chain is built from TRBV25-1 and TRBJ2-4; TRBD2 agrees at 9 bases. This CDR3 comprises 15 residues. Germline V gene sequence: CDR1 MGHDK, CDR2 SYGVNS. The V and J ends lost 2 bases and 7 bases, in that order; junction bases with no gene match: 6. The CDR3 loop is CASSEAGGRPNIQYF. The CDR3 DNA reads TGTGCCAGCAGTGAAGCGGGAGGGCGTCCCAACATTCAGTACTTC.

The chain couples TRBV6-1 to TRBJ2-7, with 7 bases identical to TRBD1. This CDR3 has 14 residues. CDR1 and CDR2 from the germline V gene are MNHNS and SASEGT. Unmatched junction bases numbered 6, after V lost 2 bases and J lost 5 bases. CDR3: CASSERGQVNEQYF. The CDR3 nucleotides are TGTGCCAGCAGTGAACGTGGACAGGTGAACGAGCAGTACTTC.

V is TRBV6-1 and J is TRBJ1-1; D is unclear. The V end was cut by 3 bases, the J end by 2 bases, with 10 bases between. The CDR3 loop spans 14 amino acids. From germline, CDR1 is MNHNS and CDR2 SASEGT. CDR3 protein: CASSELSVNTEAFF. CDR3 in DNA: TGTGCCAGCAGTGAGTTGTCAGTCAACACTGAAGCTTTCTTT.

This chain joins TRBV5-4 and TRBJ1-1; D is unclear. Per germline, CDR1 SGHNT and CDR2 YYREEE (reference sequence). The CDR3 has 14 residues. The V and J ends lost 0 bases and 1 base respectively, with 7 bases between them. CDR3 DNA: TGTGCCAGCAGCTTGGAGCCAGGGAACACTGAAGCTTTCTTT. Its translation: CASSLEPGNTEAFF.

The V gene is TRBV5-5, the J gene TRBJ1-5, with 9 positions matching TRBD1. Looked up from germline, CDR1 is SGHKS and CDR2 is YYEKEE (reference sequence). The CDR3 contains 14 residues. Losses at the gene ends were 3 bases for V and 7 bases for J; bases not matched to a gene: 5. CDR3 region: CASSWGQGGQPQHF. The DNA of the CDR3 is TGTGCCAGCAGCTGGGGACAGGGAGGCCAGCCCCAGCATTTT.

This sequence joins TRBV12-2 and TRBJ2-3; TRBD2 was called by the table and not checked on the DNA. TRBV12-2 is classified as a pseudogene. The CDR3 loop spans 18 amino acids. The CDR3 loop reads CASRLVGLAGGSRDTQYF. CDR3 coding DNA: TGTGCAAGTCGCTTAGTAGGGCTAGCGGGAGGGAGTAGAGATACGCAGTATTTT.

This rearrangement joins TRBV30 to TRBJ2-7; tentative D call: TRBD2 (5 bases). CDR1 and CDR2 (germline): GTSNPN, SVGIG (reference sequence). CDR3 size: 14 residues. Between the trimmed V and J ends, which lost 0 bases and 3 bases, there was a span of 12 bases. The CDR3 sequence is CAWSVRERHYEQYF. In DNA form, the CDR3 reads TGTGCCTGGAGTGTACGGGAACGGCACTACGAGCAGTACTTC.

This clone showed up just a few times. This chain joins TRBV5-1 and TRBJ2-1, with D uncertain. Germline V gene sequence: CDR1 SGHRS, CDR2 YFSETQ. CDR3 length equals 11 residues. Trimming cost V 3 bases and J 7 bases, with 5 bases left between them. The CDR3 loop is CASSSQNEQFF. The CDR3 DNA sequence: TGCGCCAGCAGCTCGCAGAATGAGCAGTTCTTC.

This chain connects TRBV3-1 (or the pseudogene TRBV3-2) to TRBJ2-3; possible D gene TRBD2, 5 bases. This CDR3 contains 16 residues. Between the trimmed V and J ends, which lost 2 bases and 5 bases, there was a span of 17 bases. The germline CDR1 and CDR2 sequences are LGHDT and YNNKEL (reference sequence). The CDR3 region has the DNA TGTGCCAGCAGCCAACTCAGCTCCCTCGGGGTAGATACGCAGTATTTT. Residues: CASSQLSSLGVDTQYF.

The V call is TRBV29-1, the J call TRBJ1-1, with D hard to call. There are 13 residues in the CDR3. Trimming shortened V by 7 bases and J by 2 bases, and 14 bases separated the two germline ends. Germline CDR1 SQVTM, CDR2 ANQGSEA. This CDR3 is CSALWAGNTEAFF. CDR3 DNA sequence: TGCAGCGCCCTCTGGGCCGGAAACACTGAAGCTTTCTTT.

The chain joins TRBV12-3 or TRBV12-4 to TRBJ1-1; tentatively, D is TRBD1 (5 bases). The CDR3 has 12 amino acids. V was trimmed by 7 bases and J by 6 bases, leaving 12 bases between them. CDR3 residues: CASTSGYAEAFF. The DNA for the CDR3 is TGTGCCAGCACCTCAGGGTACGCTGAAGCTTTCTTT.

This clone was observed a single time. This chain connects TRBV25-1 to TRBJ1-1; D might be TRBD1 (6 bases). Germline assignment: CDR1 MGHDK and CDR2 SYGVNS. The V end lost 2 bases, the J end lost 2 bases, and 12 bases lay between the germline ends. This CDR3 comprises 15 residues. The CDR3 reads CASSETWTVNTEAFF. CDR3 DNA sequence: TGTGCCAGCAGTGAAACTTGGACAGTCAACACTGAAGCTTTCTTT.

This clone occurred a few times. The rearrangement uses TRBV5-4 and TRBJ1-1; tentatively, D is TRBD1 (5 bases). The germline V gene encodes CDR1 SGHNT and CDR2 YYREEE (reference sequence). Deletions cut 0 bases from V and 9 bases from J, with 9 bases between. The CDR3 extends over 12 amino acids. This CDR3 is CASSLDGGKAFF. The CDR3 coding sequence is TGTGCCAGCAGCTTGGACGGGGGTAAAGCTTTCTTT.

The CDR3 DNA reads as TGTGCCAGCGAACCGGGAGTTCGGGCAGATACGCAGTATTTT. Translation gives CASEPGVRADTQYF. V is TRBV11-3 and J is TRBJ2-3, with D possibly matching TRBD2 (6 bases). Per germline, CDR1 SGHNT and CDR2 YENEEA. V was trimmed by 8 bases and J by 4 bases, leaving 16 bases between them. CDR3 length: 14 residues.

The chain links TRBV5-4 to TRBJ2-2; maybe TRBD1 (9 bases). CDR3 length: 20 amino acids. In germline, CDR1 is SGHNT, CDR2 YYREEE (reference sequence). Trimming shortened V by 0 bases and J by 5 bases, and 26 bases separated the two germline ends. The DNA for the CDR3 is TGTGCCAGCAGCTTGGTAAGGGGACAGGGCAGCGGGAGTACGACCGGGGAGCTGTTTTTT. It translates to CASSLVRGQGSGSTTGELFF.

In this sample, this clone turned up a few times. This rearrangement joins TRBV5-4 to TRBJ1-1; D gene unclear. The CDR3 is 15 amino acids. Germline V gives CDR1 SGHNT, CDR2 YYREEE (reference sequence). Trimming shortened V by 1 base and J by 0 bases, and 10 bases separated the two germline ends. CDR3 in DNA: TGTGCCAGCAGCTTGAGCGGCCTGCTGAACACTGAAGCTTTCTTT. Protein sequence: CASSLSGLLNTEAFF. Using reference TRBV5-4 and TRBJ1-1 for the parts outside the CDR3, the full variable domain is ETGVTQSPTHLIKTRGQQVTLRCSSQSGHNTVSWYQQALGQGPQFIFQYYREEENGRGNFPPRFSGLQFPNYSSELNVNALELDDSALYLCASSLSGLLNTEAFFGQGTRLTVV.

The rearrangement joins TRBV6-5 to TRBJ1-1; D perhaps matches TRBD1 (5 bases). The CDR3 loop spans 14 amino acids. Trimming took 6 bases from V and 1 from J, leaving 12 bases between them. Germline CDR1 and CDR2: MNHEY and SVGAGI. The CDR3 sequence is CASRRPQGNTEAFF. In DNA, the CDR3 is TGTGCCAGCAGACGACCCCAGGGGAACACTGAAGCTTTCTTT.

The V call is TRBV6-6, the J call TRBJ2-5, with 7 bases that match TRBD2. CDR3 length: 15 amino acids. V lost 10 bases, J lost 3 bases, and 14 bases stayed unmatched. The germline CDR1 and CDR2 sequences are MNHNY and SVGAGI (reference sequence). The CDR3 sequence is CATLNEAGSKETQYF. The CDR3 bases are TGTGCCACCTTAAACGAAGCGGGGTCAAAAGAGACCCAGTACTTC.

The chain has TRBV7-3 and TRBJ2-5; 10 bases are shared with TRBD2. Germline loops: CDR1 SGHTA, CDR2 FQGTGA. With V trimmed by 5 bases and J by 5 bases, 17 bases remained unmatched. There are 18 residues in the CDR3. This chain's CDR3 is CASSLEGASGGFRETQYF. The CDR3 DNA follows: TGTGCCAGCAGCCTCGAGGGGGCTAGCGGGGGTTTTCGGGAGACCCAGTACTTC.

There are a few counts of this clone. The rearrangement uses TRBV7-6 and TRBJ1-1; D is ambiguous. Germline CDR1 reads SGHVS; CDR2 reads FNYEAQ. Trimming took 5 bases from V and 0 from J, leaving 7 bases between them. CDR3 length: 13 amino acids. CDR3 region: CASSADLNTEAFF. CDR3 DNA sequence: TGTGCCAGCAGCGCGGATTTGAACACTGAAGCTTTCTTT.

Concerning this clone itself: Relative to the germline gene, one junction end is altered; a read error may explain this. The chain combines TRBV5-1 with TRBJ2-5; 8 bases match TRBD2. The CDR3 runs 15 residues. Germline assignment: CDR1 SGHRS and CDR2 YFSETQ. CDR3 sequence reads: CASSASGTRQGTQYF. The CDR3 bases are TGCGCCAGCAGCGCCTCCGGGACTAGACAAGGGACCCAGTACTTC.